The 26 T cell receptor beta chains given below trace back to one sample, sequenced in a study of T cells after yellow fever vaccination. Each CDR3 protein gets one entry after TCRdb re-called the 5' RACE reads with MiXCR. The sample carries about 630,000 distinct CDR3 sequences, 10% to 15% recorded once. This specimen consisted of PBMCs, obtained on the day of the yellow fever booster vaccination. The receptors originated from a man aged 25-45 years who received the YFV17D yellow fever vaccine.

The genes are TRBV24-1 and TRBJ2-3; D not certain. Trimming removed 7 bases at V and 1 base at J, with 5 bases between. The germline gives CDR1 KGHDR, CDR2 SFDVKD. This CDR3 is 12 amino acids long. The CDR3 protein is CATSGGTDTQYF. The DNA of the CDR3 is TGTGCCACCAGCGGCGGCACAGATACGCAGTATTTT.

Ten or more counts support this clonotype. This rearrangement joins TRBV5-1 to TRBJ2-2; 13 positions agree with TRBD2. The germline V gene encodes CDR1 SGHRS and CDR2 YFSETQ. The CDR3 has 16 residues. J gave up 4 bases and V 4 bases, and 4 bases lay outside the gene matches. The CDR3 loop is CASSRTSGSITGELFF. CDR3 in DNA: TGCGCCAGCAGCCGGACTAGCGGGAGTATCACCGGGGAGCTGTTTTTT.

The sample holds many counts of this clonotype. The chain uses TRBV27 and TRBJ2-7; D perhaps matches TRBD1 (6 bases). CDR1 is MNHEY, CDR2 SMNVEV, per germline (reference sequence). Trimming removed 4 bases at V and 0 bases at J, with 19 bases between. This CDR3 region has 17 residues. The DNA of the CDR3 is TGTGCCAGCAGTTCCGGCTGGGGGCTCAAAAGCTCCTACGAGCAGTACTTC. It encodes CASSSGWGLKSSYEQYF.

There are a few counts of this clonotype. The chain recombines TRBV10-3 with TRBJ2-2; TRBD2 matches at 11 bases. CDR1 and CDR2 (germline): ENHRY, SYGVKD. The CDR3 loop spans 15 amino acids. V lost 6 bases and J lost 6; bases outside the gene matches: 6. CDR3 DNA: TGTGCCATCAGCACTAGCGGGAGTAGGTCCGGGGAGCTGTTTTTT. Translation gives CAISTSGSRSGELFF.

This clonotype was observed a handful of times. The rearrangement links TRBV3-1 to TRBJ2-3; TRBD1 aligns across 8 bases. This CDR3 has 15 residues. The germline V gene has CDR1 LGHDT and CDR2 YNNKEL (reference sequence). The trim removed 0 bases at V and 8 bases at J, leaving 7 bases unmatched. DNA for the CDR3: TGTGCCAGCAGCCAAGAAAGGGCAGGGGGCTCTACGCAGTATTTT. It specifies CASSQERAGGSTQYF.

This chain uses TRBV12-3 or TRBV12-4 with TRBJ2-3; TRBD1 is a possible D gene (6 bases). V lost 2 bases and J lost 7, with 19 bases in between. This CDR3 has 16 amino acids. The CDR3 region is CASSLTGQRIWHTQYF. CDR3 DNA: TGTGCCAGCAGTTTAACAGGACAGCGGATCTGGCATACGCAGTATTTT.

This clonotype was observed a handful of times. The CDR3 here is CASSQVGRDHTF. CDR3 nucleotides: TGCGCCAGCAGCCAAGTGGGCAGGGACCACACCTTC. V and J are TRBV4-3 and TRBJ1-2; weak D call: TRBD1 (5 bases). The CDR3 covers 12 residues. V was cut by 1 base and J by 12 bases, with 12 bases left in between. Germline V gene sequence: CDR1 LGHNA, CDR2 YSLEER.

This sequence joins TRBV12-3 or TRBV12-4 and TRBJ2-1, with 8 nucleotides matching TRBD2. The CDR3 length is 16 residues. V lost 5 bases, J lost 0 bases, and 6 bases stayed unmatched. CDR3 nucleotides: TGTGCCAGCAGTCCCCACCTAGCGGGCTCCTACAATGAGCAGTTCTTC. This sequence encodes CASSPHLAGSYNEQFF.

CDR3 loop: CSASRTDTDTQYF. The CDR3 coding sequence is TGCAGTGCTAGTCGGACCGACACAGATACGCAGTATTTT. The chain employs TRBV20-1 and TRBJ2-3; no firm D call. From germline, CDR1 is DFQATT and CDR2 SNEGSKA (reference sequence). Trimming removed 3 bases at V and 2 bases at J, with 9 bases between. The length of the CDR3 is 13 residues.

This clonotype was found many times. The genes are TRBV7-6 and TRBJ2-7, with TRBD1 matching over 10 bases. This CDR3 is built from 15 residues. J lost 12 bases, V lost 1 base, and 12 bases had no gene match. Germline V gene lookup returns CDR1 SGHVS and CDR2 FNYEAQ. The CDR3, as DNA: TGTGCCAGCAGCTTAGATAGTGGACAGGGGGTACCGAGGTACTTC. Its translation is CASSLDSGQGVPRYF.

This clonotype was recorded a few times. The rearrangement links TRBV7-3 to TRBJ2-3, with D maybe TRBD2 (5 bases). CDR3 length: 14 residues. Germline CDR1 and CDR2: SGHTA and FQGTGA. Trimming stripped 3 bases from V and 2 bases from J, with 9 bases between. CDR3 in amino acids: CASSFGDTTDTQYF. CDR3 DNA sequence: TGTGCCAGCAGCTTCGGGGATACCACAGATACGCAGTATTTT.

This clonotype was found a few times. The chain couples TRBV9 to TRBJ1-4, with unresolved D. Per germline, CDR1 SGDLS and CDR2 YYNGEE. V lost 1 base and J lost 4, with 11 bases in between. The CDR3 is 15 residues long. The CDR3 nucleotides are TGTGCCAGCAGCGTAACCGGACGGATTAATGAAAAACTGTTTTTT. The encoded protein is CASSVTGRINEKLFF.

This clonotype was detected a few times. The V gene is TRBV14, the J gene TRBJ2-1; 7 bases line up with TRBD2. Trimming took 6 bases from V and 0 from J; bases not matched to a gene: 5. The CDR3 is 15 amino acids. CDR1 is SGHDN and CDR2 is FVKESK in the germline V gene. CDR3 loop: CASSVLASSYNEQFF. Here the CDR3 DNA reads TGTGCCAGCAGTGTACTAGCGAGCTCCTACAATGAGCAGTTCTTC.

The chain combines TRBV7-6 with TRBJ2-2; 8 bases align to TRBD2. There are 16 residues in the CDR3. The trim removed 3 bases at V and 0 bases at J, leaving 3 bases unmatched. Germline V gene lookup returns CDR1 SGHVS and CDR2 FNYEAQ. Here the CDR3 reads CASSLTSDPNTGELFF. The DNA of the CDR3 is TGTGCCAGCAGCTTGACTAGCGACCCGAACACCGGGGAGCTGTTTTTT.

The V and J genes are TRBV2 and TRBJ2-1; D not certain. The CDR3 has 16 amino acids. The V gene lost 7 bases and the J gene lost 0 bases, with 16 bases spanning the gap. Germline lookup yields CDR1 SNHLY and CDR2 FYNNEI. CDR3 bases: TGTGCCAGCAACCCAATGACGGTTAGCTCCTACAATGAGCAGTTCTTC. Its translation: CASNPMTVSSYNEQFF.

This clonotype showed up just a few times. The chain couples TRBV20-1 to TRBJ1-1; unclear D gene. V lost 5 bases, J lost 0 bases, and 10 bases lay in between. Germline V gene data show CDR1 as DFQATT and CDR2 as SNEGSKA (reference sequence). This CDR3 comprises 13 residues. For the CDR3, the DNA is TGCAGTGCTCGGTGGCAGATGAACACTGAAGCTTTCTTT. Amino acid sequence: CSARWQMNTEAFF.

The rearrangement joins TRBV7-2 to TRBJ2-7; 9 bases are shared with TRBD2. The CDR3 has 15 amino acids. CDR1 and CDR2 from the germline V gene are SGHTA and FQGNSA. J gave up 3 bases and V 3 bases, and 6 bases lay outside the gene matches. As DNA, the CDR3 is TGTGCCAGCAGCTTGTGGCTAGCGGGGCGCTACGAGCAGTACTTC. It is translated as CASSLWLAGRYEQYF.

This clonotype was seen more than once but under ten times. The chain is built from TRBV20-1 and TRBJ2-3; 7 positions match TRBD2. Trimming took 6 bases from V and 6 from J; bases not matched to a gene: 12. Germline V gene data show CDR1 as DFQATT and CDR2 as SNEGSKA (reference sequence). The CDR3 contains 14 residues. The CDR3 loop is CSAGAGTAQDTQYF. The CDR3 DNA sequence: TGCAGTGCGGGAGCGGGGACCGCACAGGATACGCAGTATTTT.

This clonotype came up a few times. The chain has TRBV27 and TRBJ2-5; weak D call: TRBD2 (7 bases). Germline V CDR1 and CDR2: MNHEY, SMNVEV (reference sequence). This CDR3 region has 14 residues. Trimming cost V 5 bases and J 4 bases, with 14 bases left between them. This CDR3 reads CASSTKGGGETQYF. The CDR3 DNA sequence: TGTGCCAGCAGTACAAAGGGGGGGGGAGAGACCCAGTACTTC.

The rearrangement links TRBV16 to TRBJ2-7; possible D gene TRBD2, 6 bases. V was trimmed by 10 bases and J by 4 bases, leaving 23 bases between them. Germline CDR1 is KGHSY and CDR2 is FQNENV. The CDR3 is made up of 15 amino acids. CDR3 bases: TGTGCCACCTGCCAAACCCGGGACTTCCGATACGAGCAGTACTTC. Translation gives CATCQTRDFRYEQYF.

This clonotype was detected only a few times. This sequence joins TRBV20-1 and TRBJ1-3; D possibly corresponds to TRBD1 (5 bases). Germline V gene lookup returns CDR1 DFQATT and CDR2 SNEGSKA (reference sequence). The CDR3 is made up of 12 amino acids. The V and J ends lost 7 bases and 0 bases respectively, with 7 bases between them. The CDR3 sequence is CSVGGSGNTIYF. The CDR3 DNA reads as TGCAGTGTCGGGGGCTCTGGAAACACCATATATTTT.

This clonotype was seen repeatedly, ten times or more. The chain carries TRBV10-3 and TRBJ1-2; possible D gene TRBD1, 6 bases. With 5 bases removed from V and 8 bases from J, the gap between germline ends came to 18 bases. The CDR3 loop spans 14 amino acids. Germline CDR1 reads ENHRY; CDR2 reads SYGVKD. CDR3 nucleotides: TGTGCCATCAGTCCCGGGGGGGGCAGGACCGGCTACACCTTC. It encodes CAISPGGGRTGYTF.

This clonotype showed up just a few times. V gene TRBV20-1 combines with J gene TRBJ2-5; 7 nucleotides align to TRBD1. The CDR3 extends over 12 amino acids. Germline assignment: CDR1 DFQATT and CDR2 SNEGSKA (reference sequence). J gave up 5 bases and V 5 bases, and 5 bases lay outside the gene matches. CDR3 DNA sequence: TGCAGTGCTGACAGGGTGGGGGAGACCCAGTACTTC. Protein: CSADRVGETQYF.

This clonotype was counted only a few times. The V and J genes are TRBV7-2 and TRBJ2-7, with TRBD1 matching over 8 bases. The CDR3 runs to 14 residues. The J segment lost 3 bases and the V segment lost 4 bases, leaving 5 bases of the junction unmatched. Germline loops: CDR1 SGHTA, CDR2 FQGNSA. In DNA form, the CDR3 reads TGTGCCAGCAGCTGGGGGACAGGTAACTACGAGCAGTACTTC. It encodes CASSWGTGNYEQYF.

This chain connects TRBV6-2 or TRBV6-3 to TRBJ2-2; 11 bases align to TRBD2. Germline assignment: CDR1 MNHEY and CDR2 SVGEGT. With 7 bases clipped from V and 3 bases from J, the junction kept 4 bases outside the gene matches. This CDR3 has 15 amino acids. CDR3 DNA: TGTGCCAGCAATCTACTAGCGGGAGACACCGGGGAGCTGTTTTTT. This translates into CASNLLAGDTGELFF.

The chain links TRBV6-5 to TRBJ2-3, with D hard to call. V lost 3 bases, J lost 0 bases, and 7 bases lay in between. The CDR3 covers 14 residues. Germline-derived CDR1 and CDR2 are MNHEY and SVGAGI. The CDR3 DNA reads TGTGCCAGCAGTTATGAAGAAAGCACAGATACGCAGTATTTT. Its translation: CASSYEESTDTQYF.